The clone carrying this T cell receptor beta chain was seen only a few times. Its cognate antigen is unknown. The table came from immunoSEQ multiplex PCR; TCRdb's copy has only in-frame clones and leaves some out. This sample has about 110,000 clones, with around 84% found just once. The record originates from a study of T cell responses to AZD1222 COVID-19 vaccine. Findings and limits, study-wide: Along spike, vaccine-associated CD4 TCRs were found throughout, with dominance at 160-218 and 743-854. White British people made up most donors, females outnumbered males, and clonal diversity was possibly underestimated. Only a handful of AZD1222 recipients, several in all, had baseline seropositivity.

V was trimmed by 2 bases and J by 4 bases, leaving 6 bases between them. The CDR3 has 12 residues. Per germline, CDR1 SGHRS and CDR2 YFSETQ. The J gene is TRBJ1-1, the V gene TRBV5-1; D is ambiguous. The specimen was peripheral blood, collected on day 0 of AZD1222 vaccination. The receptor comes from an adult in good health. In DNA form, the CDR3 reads TGCGCCAGCAGCTTTGTGGGCACTGAAGCTTTCTTT. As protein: CASSFVGTEAFF.